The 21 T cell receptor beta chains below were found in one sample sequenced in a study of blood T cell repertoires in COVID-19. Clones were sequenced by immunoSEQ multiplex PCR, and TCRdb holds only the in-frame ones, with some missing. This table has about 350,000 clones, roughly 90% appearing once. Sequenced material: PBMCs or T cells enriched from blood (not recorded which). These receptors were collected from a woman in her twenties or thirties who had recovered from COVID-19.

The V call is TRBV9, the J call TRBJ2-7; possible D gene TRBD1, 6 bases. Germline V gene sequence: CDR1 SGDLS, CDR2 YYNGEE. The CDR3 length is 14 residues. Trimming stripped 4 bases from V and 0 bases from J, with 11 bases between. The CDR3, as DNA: TGTGCCAGCAGCCAGACAGGTTCCTCCTACGAGCAGTACTTC. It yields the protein CASSQTGSSYEQYF.

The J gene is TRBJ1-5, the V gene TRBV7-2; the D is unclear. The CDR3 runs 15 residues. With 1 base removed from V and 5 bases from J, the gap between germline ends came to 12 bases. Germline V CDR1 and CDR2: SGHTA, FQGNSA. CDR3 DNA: TGTGCCAGCAGCTTAGTAATGGGCCGCTATCAGCCCCAGCATTTT. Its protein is CASSLVMGRYQPQHF.

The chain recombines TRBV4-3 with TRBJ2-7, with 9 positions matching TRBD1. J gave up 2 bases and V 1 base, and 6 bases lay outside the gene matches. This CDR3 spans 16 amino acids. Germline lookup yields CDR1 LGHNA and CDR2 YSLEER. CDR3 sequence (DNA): TGCGCCAGCAGCCAAGGTCCGGGACAGGGCCCCTACGAGCAGTACTTC. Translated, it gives CASSQGPGQGPYEQYF.

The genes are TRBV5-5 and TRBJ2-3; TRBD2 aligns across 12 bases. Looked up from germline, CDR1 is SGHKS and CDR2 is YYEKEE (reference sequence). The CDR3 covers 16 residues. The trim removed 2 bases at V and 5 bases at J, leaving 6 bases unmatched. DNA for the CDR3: TGTGCCAGCAGCTTTGGGCTAGCGGGGGGGGAAGATACGCAGTATTTT. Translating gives CASSFGLAGGEDTQYF.

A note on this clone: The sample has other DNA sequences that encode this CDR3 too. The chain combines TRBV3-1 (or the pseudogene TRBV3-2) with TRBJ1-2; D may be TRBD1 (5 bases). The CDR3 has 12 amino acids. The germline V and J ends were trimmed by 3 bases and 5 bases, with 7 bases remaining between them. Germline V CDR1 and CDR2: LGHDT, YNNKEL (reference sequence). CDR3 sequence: CASSQGGYGYTF. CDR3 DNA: TGTGCCAGCAGCCAGGGGGGGTATGGCTACACCTTC.

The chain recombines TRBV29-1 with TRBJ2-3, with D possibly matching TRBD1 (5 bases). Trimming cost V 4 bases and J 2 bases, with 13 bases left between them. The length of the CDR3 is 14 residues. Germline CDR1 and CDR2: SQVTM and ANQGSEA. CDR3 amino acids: CSVVAGPPTDTQYF. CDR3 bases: TGCAGCGTTGTGGCAGGGCCTCCCACAGATACGCAGTATTTT.

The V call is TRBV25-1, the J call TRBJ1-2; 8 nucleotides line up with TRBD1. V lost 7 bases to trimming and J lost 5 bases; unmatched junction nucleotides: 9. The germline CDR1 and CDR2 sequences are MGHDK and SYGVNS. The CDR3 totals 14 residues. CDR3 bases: TGTGCCAGCACGGGGCGGGGACAGGAGTATGGCTACACCTTC. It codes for CASTGRGQEYGYTF.

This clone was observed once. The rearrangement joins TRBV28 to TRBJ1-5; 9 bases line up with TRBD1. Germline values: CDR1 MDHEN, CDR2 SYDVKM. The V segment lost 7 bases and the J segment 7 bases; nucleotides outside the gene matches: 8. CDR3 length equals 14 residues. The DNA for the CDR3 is TGTGCCAGCACCAAGGGACAGGGAGGGCAGCCCCAGCATTTT. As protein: CASTKGQGGQPQHF.

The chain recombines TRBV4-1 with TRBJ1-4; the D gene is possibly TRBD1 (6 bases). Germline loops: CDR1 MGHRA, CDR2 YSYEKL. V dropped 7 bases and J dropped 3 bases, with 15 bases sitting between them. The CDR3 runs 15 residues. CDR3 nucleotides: TGCGCCAGCACCAACCTCAGGGGAGCTAATGAAAAACTGTTTTTT. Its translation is CASTNLRGANEKLFF.

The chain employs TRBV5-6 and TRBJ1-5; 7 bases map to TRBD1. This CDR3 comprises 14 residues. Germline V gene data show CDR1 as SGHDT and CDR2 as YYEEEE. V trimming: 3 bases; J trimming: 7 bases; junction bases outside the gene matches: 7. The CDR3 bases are TGTGCCAGCAGCTCGAACAGGGGAAGGCAGCCCCAGCATTTT. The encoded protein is CASSSNRGRQPQHF.

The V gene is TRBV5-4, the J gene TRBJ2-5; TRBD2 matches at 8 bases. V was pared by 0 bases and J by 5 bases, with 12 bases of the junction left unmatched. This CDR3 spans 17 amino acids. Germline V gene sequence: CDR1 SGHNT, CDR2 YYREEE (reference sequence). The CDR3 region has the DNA TGTGCCAGCAGCTTGGATGGGGCTAGCGGGTCCGCGGAGACCCAGTACTTC. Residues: CASSLDGASGSAETQYF.

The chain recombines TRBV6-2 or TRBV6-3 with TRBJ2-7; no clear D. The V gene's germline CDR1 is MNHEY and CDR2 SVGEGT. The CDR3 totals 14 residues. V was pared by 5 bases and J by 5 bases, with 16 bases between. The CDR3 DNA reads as TGTGCCAGCAGTCGCCTCAACAGCTGGCACGAGCAGTACTTC. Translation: CASSRLNSWHEQYF.

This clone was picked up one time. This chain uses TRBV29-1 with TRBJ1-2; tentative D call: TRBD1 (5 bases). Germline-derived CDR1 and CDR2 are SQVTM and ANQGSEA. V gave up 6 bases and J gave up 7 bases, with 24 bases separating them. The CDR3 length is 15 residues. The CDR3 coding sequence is TGCAGCGTGGGGGGACTCAATTTTGCGTGGGGTGGCTACACCTTC. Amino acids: CSVGGLNFAWGGYTF. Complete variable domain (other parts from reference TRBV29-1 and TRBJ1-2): SAVISQKPSRDICQRGTSLTIQCQVDSQVTMMFWYRQQPGQSLTLIATANQGSEATYESGFVIDKFPISRPNLTFSTLTVSNMSPEDSSIYLCSVGGLNFAWGGYTFGSGTRLTVV.

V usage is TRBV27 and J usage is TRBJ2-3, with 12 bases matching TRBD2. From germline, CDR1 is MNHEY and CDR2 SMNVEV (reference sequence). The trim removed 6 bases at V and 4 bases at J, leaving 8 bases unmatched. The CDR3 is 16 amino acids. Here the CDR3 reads CASRLAGGMFSDTQYF. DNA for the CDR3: TGTGCCAGCAGACTAGCGGGGGGAATGTTTTCAGATACGCAGTATTTT.

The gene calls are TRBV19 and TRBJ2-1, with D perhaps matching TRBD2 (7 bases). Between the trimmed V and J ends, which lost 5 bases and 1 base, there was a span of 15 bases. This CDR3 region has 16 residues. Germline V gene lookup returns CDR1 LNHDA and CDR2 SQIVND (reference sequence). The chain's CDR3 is CASSDPRGGSYNEQFF. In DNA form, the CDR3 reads TGTGCCAGTAGTGACCCTAGGGGGGGGTCCTACAATGAGCAGTTCTTC.

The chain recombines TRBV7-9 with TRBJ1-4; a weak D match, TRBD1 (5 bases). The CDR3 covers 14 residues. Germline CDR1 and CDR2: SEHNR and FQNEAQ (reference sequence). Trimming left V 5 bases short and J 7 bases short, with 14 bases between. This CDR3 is CASSPTEPGEKLFF. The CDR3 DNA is TGTGCCAGCAGCCCGACAGAGCCGGGTGAAAAACTGTTTTTT.

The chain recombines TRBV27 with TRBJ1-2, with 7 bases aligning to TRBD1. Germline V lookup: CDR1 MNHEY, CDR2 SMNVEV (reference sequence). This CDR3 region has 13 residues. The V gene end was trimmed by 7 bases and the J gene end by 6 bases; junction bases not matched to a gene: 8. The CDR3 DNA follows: TGTGCCAGCAAACTGAGGGGGCCCCATGGCTACACCTTC. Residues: CASKLRGPHGYTF.

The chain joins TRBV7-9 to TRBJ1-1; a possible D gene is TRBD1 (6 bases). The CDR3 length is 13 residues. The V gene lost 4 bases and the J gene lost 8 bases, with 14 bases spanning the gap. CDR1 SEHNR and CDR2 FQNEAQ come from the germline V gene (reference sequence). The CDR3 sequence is CASSSLGQPEAFF. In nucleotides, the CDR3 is TGTGCCAGCAGCTCCTTAGGACAGCCCGAAGCTTTCTTT.

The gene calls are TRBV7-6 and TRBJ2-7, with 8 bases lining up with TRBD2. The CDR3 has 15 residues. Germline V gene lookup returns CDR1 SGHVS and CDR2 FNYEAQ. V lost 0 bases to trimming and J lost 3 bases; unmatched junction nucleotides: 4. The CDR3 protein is CASSLALAGYYEQYF. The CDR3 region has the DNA TGTGCCAGCAGCTTAGCCCTAGCGGGTTACTACGAGCAGTACTTC.

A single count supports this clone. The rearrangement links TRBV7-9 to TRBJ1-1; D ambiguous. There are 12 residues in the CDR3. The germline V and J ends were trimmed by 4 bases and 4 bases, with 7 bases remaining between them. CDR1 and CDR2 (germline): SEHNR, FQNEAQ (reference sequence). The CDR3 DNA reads TGTGCCAGCAGCTGGTTTAGCACTGAAGCTTTCTTT. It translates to CASSWFSTEAFF.

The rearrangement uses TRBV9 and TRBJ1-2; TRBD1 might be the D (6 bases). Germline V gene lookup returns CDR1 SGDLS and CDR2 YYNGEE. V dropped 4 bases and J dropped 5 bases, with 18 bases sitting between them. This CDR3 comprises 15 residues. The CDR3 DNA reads TGTGCCAGCAGCCCAGGGGAGGGGTGGGAATATGGCTACACCTTC. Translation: CASSPGEGWEYGYTF.